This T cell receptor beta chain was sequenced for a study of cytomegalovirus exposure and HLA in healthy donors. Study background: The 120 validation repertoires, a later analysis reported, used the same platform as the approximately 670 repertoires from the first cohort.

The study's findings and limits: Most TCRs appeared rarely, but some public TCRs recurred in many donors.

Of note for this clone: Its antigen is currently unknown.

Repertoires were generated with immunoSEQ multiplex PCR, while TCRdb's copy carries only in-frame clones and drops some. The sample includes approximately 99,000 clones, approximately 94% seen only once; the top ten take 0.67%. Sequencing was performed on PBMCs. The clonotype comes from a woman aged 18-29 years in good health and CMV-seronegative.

CDR3 region: CASSQEWETHSPLHF. The CDR3 DNA sequence: TGTGCCAGCAGCCAAGAATGGGAGACCCATTCACCCCTCCACTTT. The chain is built from TRBV4-2 and TRBJ1-6; D is unclear. This CDR3 contains 15 residues. Per the germline V gene, CDR1 is LGHNA and CDR2 is YNFKEQ. V dropped 0 bases and J dropped 8 bases, with 11 bases sitting between them.